The 21 T cell receptor beta chains reported below all come from one sample, sequenced in a study of beta chain features in type 1 diabetes (dated by TCRdb to 2017 to 2018). Receptors were amplified or captured by the immunoSEQ multiplex PCR assay. The entire isolated RNA was reverse transcribed using the High Capacity cDNA Reverse Transcription Kit, and thus expressed TCRB transcripts were sequenced. Drawn from immuneACCESS, this table holds only the in-frame rearrangements with V and J called that TCRdb kept. Clones are partly lost; checked studies trace under half to an unresolved V gene and leave the rest unexplained. This sample comprises about 230,000 clones, about 9.3% of them detected only once. The ten largest clones add up to less than 0.035% of the sample. The sequenced sample consisted of naive CD4+ T cells from blood. This sample's cell subset or site label indicates: true naive CD4+ T cells. The receptors come from a woman younger than 30 in good health.

This clone was seen more than once but under ten times. The rearrangement joins TRBV30 to TRBJ1-4; a possible D gene is TRBD1 (5 bases). CDR1 and CDR2 (germline): GTSNPN, SVGIG (reference sequence). V was pared by 8 bases and J by 4 bases, with 17 bases between. This CDR3 spans 14 amino acids. The CDR3 reads CAGTLNRGNEKLFF. CDR3 bases: TGTGCCGGGACCCTTAATAGGGGTAATGAAAAACTGTTTTTT.

The chain combines TRBV7-8 with TRBJ1-1, with 8 bases identical to TRBD1. This CDR3 has 14 amino acids. CDR1 SGHVS and CDR2 FQNEAQ come from the germline V gene. V lost 2 bases, J lost 6 bases, and 5 bases stayed unmatched. The CDR3 spells CASSLIQGAPEAFF. The DNA for the CDR3 is TGTGCCAGCAGCTTAATCCAGGGGGCGCCTGAAGCTTTCTTT. The whole variable domain, remainder taken from reference TRBV7-8 and TRBJ1-1, is GAGVSQSPRYKVAKRGQDVALRCDPISGHVSLFWYQQALGQGPEFLTYFQNEAQLDKSGLPSDRFFAERPEGSVSTLKIQRTQQEDSAVYLCASSLIQGAPEAFFGQGTRLTVV.

This clone was recorded a few times. The V call is TRBV4-1, the J call TRBJ2-6; D is perhaps TRBD2 (5 bases). The CDR3 covers 16 residues. Trimming stripped 3 bases from V and 1 base from J, with 10 bases between. Germline V gives CDR1 MGHRA, CDR2 YSYEKL. The CDR3 spells CASSQEIASGANVLTF. The CDR3 nucleotides are TGCGCCAGCAGCCAGGAGATAGCGTCTGGGGCCAACGTCCTGACTTTC.

The chain couples TRBV30 to TRBJ1-4, with a possible D match to TRBD1 (6 bases). The V end was cut by 1 base, the J end by 10 bases, with 10 bases between. The CDR3 has 12 amino acids. CDR1 and CDR2 from the germline V gene are GTSNPN and SVGIG (reference sequence). CDR3 nucleotide sequence: TGTGCCTGGAGTGGACAGGTTGGAAAACTGTTTTTT. Translating it yields CAWSGQVGKLFF.

The genes are TRBV5-1 and TRBJ2-5; a possible D gene is TRBD2 (6 bases). The CDR3 runs to 15 residues. The germline V gene has CDR1 SGHRS and CDR2 YFSETQ. Trimming shortened V by 2 bases and J by 5 bases, and 16 bases separated the two germline ends. The CDR3 sequence: CASSFAGQGGETQYF. The CDR3 DNA is TGCGCCAGCAGCTTTGCAGGGCAGGGAGGTGAGACCCAGTACTTC.

This chain links TRBV19 with TRBJ1-5, with D possibly TRBD1 on 6 matching bases. V was pared by 6 bases and J by 3 bases, with 12 bases between. Germline V CDR1 and CDR2: LNHDA, SQIVND (reference sequence). The CDR3 spans 14 residues. CDR3 sequence reads: CASRPTGNNQPQHF. In DNA, the CDR3 is TGTGCCAGTAGGCCCACAGGGAACAATCAGCCCCAGCATTTT.

The chain couples TRBV5-1 to TRBJ2-1; D uncertain. Between the trimmed V and J ends, which lost 0 bases and 0 bases, there was a span of 10 bases. CDR1 and CDR2 from the germline V gene are SGHRS and YFSETQ. CDR3 length equals 16 residues. CDR3 sequence: CASSLGVDPSYNEQFF. The CDR3 region has the DNA TGCGCCAGCAGCTTGGGAGTAGATCCCTCCTACAATGAGCAGTTCTTC.

V gene TRBV5-1 combines with J gene TRBJ2-3, with D unclear. Germline V CDR1 and CDR2: SGHRS, YFSETQ. The CDR3 covers 16 residues. V was trimmed by 1 base and J by 0 bases, leaving 12 bases between them. The CDR3 region has the DNA TGCGCCAGCAGCTTGCCAGGAACAGCTAGCACAGATACGCAGTATTTT. Translated: CASSLPGTASTDTQYF.

This clone was seen more than once but under ten times. This rearrangement joins TRBV14 to TRBJ1-4; weak D call: TRBD1 (6 bases). Germline-derived CDR1 and CDR2 are SGHDN and FVKESK. Trimming took 2 bases from V and 3 from J, leaving 10 bases between them. CDR3 size: 15 residues. The CDR3 here is CASSQTTGSNEKLFF. The CDR3, as DNA: TGTGCCAGCAGCCAAACAACAGGGTCTAATGAAAAACTGTTTTTT.

The chain carries TRBV5-1 and TRBJ2-7, with 8 bases aligning to TRBD2. The CDR3 covers 17 residues. CDR1 and CDR2 (germline): SGHRS, YFSETQ. V lost 4 bases and J lost 3; bases outside the gene matches: 15. The CDR3 loop is CASSREGVVGGSYEQYF. The CDR3 DNA is TGCGCCAGCAGCCGGGAGGGCGTAGTTGGGGGAAGCTACGAGCAGTACTTC.

The gene calls are TRBV5-1 and TRBJ2-2, with D tentatively TRBD2 (5 bases). There are 15 residues in the CDR3. The germline CDR1 and CDR2 sequences are SGHRS and YFSETQ. Trimming pared 4 bases from V and 3 bases from J, leaving 13 bases between. The CDR3 here is CASSLEEEHTGELFF. In DNA form, the CDR3 reads TGCGCCAGCAGCCTTGAGGAGGAACACACCGGGGAGCTGTTTTTT.

This clone was seen just once. V gene TRBV6-4 combines with J gene TRBJ1-5, with D possibly TRBD1 on 6 matching bases. The CDR3 runs 14 residues. The V gene lost 4 bases and the J gene lost 5 bases, with 12 bases spanning the gap. The germline CDR1 and CDR2 sequences are MRHNA and SNTAGT. In nucleotides, the CDR3 is TGTGCCAGCAGTGCCAGGGGCGGCGATCAGCCCCAGCATTTT. Translation gives CASSARGGDQPQHF.

This clone was counted between two and nine times. J is TRBJ2-7 and V is TRBV19; the match to TRBD2 covers 8 bases. Trimming removed 10 bases from V and 1 base from J; junction bases left unmatched: 12. From germline, CDR1 is LNHDA and CDR2 SQIVND (reference sequence). The CDR3 length is 15 residues. The CDR3 coding sequence is TGTGCCACCGCGAAGCGGGAGTCTTCTTCCTACGAGCAGTACTTC. It yields the protein CATAKRESSSYEQYF.

In its sample, this clone was seen a few times. For the CDR3, the DNA is TGTGCCAGCAGTTCGCGACTAGCGGCTGTTACCTACGAGCAGTACTTC. Its protein product is CASSSRLAAVTYEQYF. The chain combines TRBV28 with TRBJ2-7, with 9 bases lining up with TRBD2. Germline CDR1 is MDHEN and CDR2 is SYDVKM. The CDR3 sequence is 16 residues long. Germline trimming cut 4 bases from V and 2 bases from J; bases unmatched to any gene: 9.

The rearrangement uses TRBV6-1 and TRBJ2-1; no reliable D call. This CDR3 comprises 13 residues. Trimming shortened V by 2 bases and J by 5 bases, and 7 bases separated the two germline ends. CDR1 and CDR2 (germline): MNHNS, SASEGT. CDR3 amino acids: CASSERSNNEQFF. In DNA form, the CDR3 reads TGTGCCAGCAGTGAAAGGAGCAACAATGAGCAGTTCTTC.

Only a few counts were recorded for this clone. The chain uses TRBV4-2 and TRBJ2-3; no clear D gene. The CDR3 covers 13 residues. V was pared by 5 bases and J by 0 bases, with 6 bases between. Germline V gene data show CDR1 as LGHNA and CDR2 as YNFKEQ. Written as DNA, the CDR3 is TGTGCCAGCAGCTTATCTAGCACAGATACGCAGTATTTT. Translation: CASSLSSTDTQYF.

This clone turned up a few times. This chain uses TRBV11-2 with TRBJ2-7; 8 nucleotides align to TRBD2. The trim removed 5 bases at V and 2 bases at J, leaving 14 bases unmatched. Germline CDR1 and CDR2: SGHAT and FQNNGV. The CDR3 is made up of 17 amino acids. In nucleotides, the CDR3 is TGTGCCAGCAGCCCTACCAATCGACTAGCGTCGACCTACGAGCAGTACTTC. Protein: CASSPTNRLASTYEQYF.

V and J are TRBV30 and TRBJ1-2; a possible D gene is TRBD1 (5 bases). There are 12 residues in the CDR3. Germline loops: CDR1 GTSNPN, CDR2 SVGIG (reference sequence). With 6 bases removed from V and 4 bases from J, the gap between germline ends came to 12 bases. The chain's CDR3 is CACSYRSYGYTF. CDR3 in DNA: TGTGCCTGTTCGTACAGGTCCTATGGCTACACCTTC.

This clone has only a few counts. The rearrangement joins TRBV30 to TRBJ2-1; no clear D gene. V was trimmed by 7 bases and J by 0 bases, leaving 10 bases between them. This CDR3 region has 13 residues. CDR1 GTSNPN and CDR2 SVGIG come from the germline V gene (reference sequence). CDR3 in DNA: TGTGCCTCCTCCCTGAGCTCCTACAATGAGCAGTTCTTC. Amino acid sequence: CASSLSSYNEQFF.

This clone was counted a few times. The V and J genes are TRBV6-1 and TRBJ1-5; 7 bases map to TRBD1. The CDR3 covers 15 residues. CDR1 MNHNS and CDR2 SASEGT come from the germline V gene. Germline trimming cut 5 bases from V and 3 bases from J; bases unmatched to any gene: 7. The CDR3 DNA sequence: TGTGCCAGCAGTATACAGGGGACTCTCAATCAGCCCCAGCATTTT. Its translation is CASSIQGTLNQPQHF.

This chain uses TRBV19 with TRBJ2-6; possible D gene TRBD2, 5 bases. The V end was cut by 7 bases, the J end by 3 bases, with 16 bases between. Germline V lookup: CDR1 LNHDA, CDR2 SQIVND (reference sequence). The CDR3 has 16 amino acids. This CDR3 reads CASTRTGMSGANVLTF. The CDR3 bases are TGTGCCAGTACCAGGACTGGCATGAGTGGGGCCAACGTCCTGACTTTC.